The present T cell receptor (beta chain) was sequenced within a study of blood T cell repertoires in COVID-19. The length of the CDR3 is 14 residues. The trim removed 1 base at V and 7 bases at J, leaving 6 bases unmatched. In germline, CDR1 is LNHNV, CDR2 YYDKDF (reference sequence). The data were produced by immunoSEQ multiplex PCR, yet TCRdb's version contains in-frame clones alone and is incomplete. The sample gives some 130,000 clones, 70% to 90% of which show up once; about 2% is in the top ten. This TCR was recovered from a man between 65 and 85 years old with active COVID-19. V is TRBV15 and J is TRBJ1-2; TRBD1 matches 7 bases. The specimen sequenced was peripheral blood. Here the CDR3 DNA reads TGTGCCACCAGCAGAGCTGACAGGGCTGGTGGCTACACCTTC. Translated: CATSRADRAGGYTF.